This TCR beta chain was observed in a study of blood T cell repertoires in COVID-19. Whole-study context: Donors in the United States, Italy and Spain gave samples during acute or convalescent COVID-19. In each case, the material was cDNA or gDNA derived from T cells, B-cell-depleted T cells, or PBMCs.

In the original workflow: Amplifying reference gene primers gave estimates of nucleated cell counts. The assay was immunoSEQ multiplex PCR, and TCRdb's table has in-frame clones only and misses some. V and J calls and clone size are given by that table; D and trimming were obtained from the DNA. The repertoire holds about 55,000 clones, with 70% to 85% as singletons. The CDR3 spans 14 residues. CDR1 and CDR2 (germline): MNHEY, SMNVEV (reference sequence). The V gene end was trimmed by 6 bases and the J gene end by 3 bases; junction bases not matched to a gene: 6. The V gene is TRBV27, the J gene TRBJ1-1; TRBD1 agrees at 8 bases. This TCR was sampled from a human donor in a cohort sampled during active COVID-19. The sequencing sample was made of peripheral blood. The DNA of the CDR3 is TGTGCCAGCAGGAGACAGGGGACTTACACTGAAGCTTTCTTT. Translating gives CASRRQGTYTEAFF.